The subject of this entry is one TCR beta chain. The data were taken from a study of blood T cell repertoires in COVID-19. This CDR3 has 11 residues. The junction had 2 bases not matched to a gene; V was cut back by 5 bases and J by 10 bases. The V gene's germline CDR1 is DFQATT and CDR2 SNEGSKA (reference sequence). Measured with immunoSEQ multiplex PCR; TCRdb has only the in-frame clones, and not every one. The table shows a few hundred thousand clones, with roughly 87% occurring only once. The sequencing sample was made of PBMCs or T cells enriched from blood (not recorded which). V is TRBV20-1 and J is TRBJ2-1; 10 positions agree with TRBD2. The receptor was derived from a man aged 25 to 45 in a cohort exposed to, infected with or recovered from COVID-19 (not recorded which). The CDR3 spells CSALAGVEQFF. CDR3 nucleotide sequence: TGCAGTGCTCTAGCGGGAGTGGAGCAGTTCTTC.